The T cell receptor (beta chain) described here comes from a study of identical twins. In TCRdb, the 5' RACE reads were re-called with MiXCR into one record per CDR3 protein. The repertoire consists of 350,000 or so distinct CDR3 sequences, with more than 9% occurring once and the leading ten covering roughly 7%. There are 17 residues in the CDR3. CDR1 is SGHRS, CDR2 YFSETQ, per germline. The V end was cut by 3 bases, the J end by 0 bases, with 15 bases between. These data also formed part of another study, on yellow fever vaccine responses in identical twins.

The specimen sequenced was CD8+ T cells sorted from blood. This sequence joins TRBV5-1 and TRBJ2-2; D assignment may be TRBD1 or TRBD2 (5 bases each). This TCR was sampled from a woman in her late teens or twenties in good health. The CDR3 sequence is CASSWDLDRPNTGELFF. CDR3 in DNA: TGCGCCAGCAGCTGGGACCTGGACCGACCGAACACCGGGGAGCTGTTTTTT.